What follows is one T cell receptor beta chain and its context. Antigen unknown. Clones were sequenced by immunoSEQ multiplex PCR, and TCRdb holds only the in-frame ones, with some missing. This table holds approximately 460,000 clones, roughly 87% found once. The data are from a study of Ad26.COV2.S vaccination and SARS-CoV-2 variants. Overall study context: Once, or twice with 56 days between doses, Ad26.COV2.S was given intramuscularly. The study, taken as a whole, reports: Higher spike-specific TCR breadth was found in vaccine recipients than in placebo recipients. Across vaccine and placebo recipients, the breadth of non-spike TCRs was similar.

Treatment described: roughly 19 received Ad26.COV2.S at low or high dose, single or two shots; about 5 received placebo; per-sample allocation not given. Day 63 following the first vaccine or placebo injection was when the samples were taken. The CDR3 is 12 residues long. V was shortened by 2 bases and J by 4 bases, with 6 bases between the two germline ends. Germline V lookup: CDR1 SGHVS, CDR2 FQNEAQ. The source was peripheral blood, collected in a trial of Ad26.COV2.S vaccine versus placebo. The receptor was derived from a person aged 18 to 65 who received the Ad26.COV2.S COVID-19 vaccine or a placebo. The chain joins TRBV7-8 to TRBJ2-7; D ambiguous. The CDR3, as DNA: TGTGCCAGCAGCTTACTACAGTACGAGCAGTACTTC. Translating it yields CASSLLQYEQYF.